These 12 T cell receptor beta chains originate from one sample sequenced in a study of blood T cell repertoires in COVID-19. Only in-frame clones appear in the TCRdb table, and some are missing; sequencing was by immunoSEQ multiplex PCR. Of about 200,000 clones in the sample, about 90% were seen once. Sequencing used peripheral blood. All receptors derive from a man aged 18 to 35 with active or convalescent COVID-19.

This clone was observed once. V is TRBV2 and J is TRBJ2-3, with unresolved D. V was trimmed by 8 bases and J by 2 bases, leaving 20 bases between them. The CDR3 consists of 16 residues. Per germline, CDR1 SNHLY and CDR2 FYNNEI. CDR3 amino acids: CASFSGGRLATDTQYF. The DNA for the CDR3 is TGTGCCAGCTTTTCAGGTGGCCGGCTTGCCACAGATACGCAGTATTTT.

The gene calls are TRBV5-4 and TRBJ2-7, with a possible D match to TRBD1 (6 bases). V shed 0 bases and J shed 3 bases, with 13 bases lying between them. CDR1 and CDR2 from the germline V gene are SGHNT and YYREEE (reference sequence). CDR3 length equals 15 residues. The CDR3 reads CASSLAQGSLYEQYF. The CDR3, as DNA: TGTGCCAGCAGCTTGGCGCAGGGGTCTCTCTACGAGCAGTACTTC.

The J gene is TRBJ2-7, the V gene TRBV28; TRBD1 agrees at 7 bases. Trimming removed 4 bases from V and 3 bases from J; junction bases left unmatched: 9. The CDR3 totals 15 residues. CDR1 and CDR2 (germline): MDHEN, SYDVKM. CDR3 region: CASSSPRQGHYEQYF. The CDR3 nucleotides are TGTGCCAGCAGTTCCCCCCGACAGGGACACTACGAGCAGTACTTC.

This chain uses TRBV7-9 with TRBJ1-4; the D is unclear. V shed 5 bases and J shed 5 bases, with 9 bases lying between them. CDR3 length: 13 residues. The germline V gene has CDR1 SEHNR and CDR2 FQNEAQ (reference sequence). CDR3 sequence reads: CASSARINEKLFF. CDR3 DNA sequence: TGTGCCAGCAGCGCGCGAATAAATGAAAAACTGTTTTTT.

This rearrangement joins TRBV7-6 to TRBJ2-6; a weak D match, TRBD2 (6 bases). This CDR3 region has 15 residues. The germline V and J ends were trimmed by 4 bases and 2 bases, with 9 bases remaining between them. Germline-derived CDR1 and CDR2 are SGHVS and FNYEAQ. The CDR3 is CASSSREAGANVLTF. The CDR3 nucleotides read TGTGCCAGCAGCTCCAGGGAGGCTGGGGCCAACGTCCTGACTTTC. Combining the CDR3 with reference TRBV7-6 and TRBJ2-6 gives the whole variable domain GAGVSQSPRYKVTKRGQDVALRCDPISGHVSLYWYRQALGQGPEFLTYFNYEAQQDKSGLPNDRFSAERPEGSISTLTIQRTEQRDSAMYRCASSSREAGANVLTFGAGSRLTVL.

This clone has a handful of counts. The chain links TRBV7-9 to TRBJ2-2; possibly TRBD2 for D (5 bases). V shed 5 bases and J shed 7 bases, with 17 bases lying between them. This CDR3 spans 15 amino acids. Germline V CDR1 and CDR2: SEHNR, FQNEAQ (reference sequence). This CDR3 reads CASSGAVGLGGELFF. Here the CDR3 DNA reads TGTGCCAGCAGCGGAGCGGTTGGGTTAGGCGGGGAGCTGTTTTTT.

The chain carries TRBV4-3 and TRBJ2-7, with D perhaps TRBD2 (5 bases). V lost 1 base and J 2 bases, leaving 15 bases between the germline ends. Germline CDR1 LGHNA, CDR2 YSLEER. The CDR3 is 16 residues long. CDR3 nucleotides: TGCGCCAGCAGCCAAGTAGGAAGCGTCGGGACCTACGAGCAGTACTTC. It specifies CASSQVGSVGTYEQYF.

This sequence joins TRBV29-1 and TRBJ2-1; 7 bases map to TRBD1. CDR1 is SQVTM and CDR2 is ANQGSEA in the germline V gene. J lost 7 bases, V lost 6 bases, and 3 bases had no gene match. This CDR3 region has 11 residues. The CDR3: CSVTTGNEQFF. The CDR3 DNA follows: TGCAGCGTCACGACAGGGAATGAGCAGTTCTTC.

V and J are TRBV28 and TRBJ2-7, with no clear D. V was shortened by 2 bases and J by 0 bases, with 5 bases between the two germline ends. This CDR3 is 13 amino acids long. CDR1 is MDHEN and CDR2 is SYDVKM in the germline V gene. The CDR3 spells CASSLAVSYEQYF. The CDR3 DNA reads TGTGCCAGCAGTTTAGCAGTCTCCTACGAGCAGTACTTC.

With regard to this clone: The same CDR3 is also encoded by other DNA sequences in this sample. The rearrangement uses TRBV28 and TRBJ1-1; D unclear. Trimming shortened V by 1 base and J by 1 base, and 4 bases separated the two germline ends. The V gene's germline CDR1 is MDHEN and CDR2 SYDVKM. This CDR3 spans 13 amino acids. CDR3 sequence reads: CASSLSRNTEAFF. The CDR3, as DNA: TGTGCCAGCAGTTTATCCAGGAACACTGAAGCTTTCTTT.

The J gene is TRBJ2-1, the V gene TRBV5-4; TRBD1 matches at 12 bases. Germline V CDR1 and CDR2: SGHNT, YYREEE (reference sequence). The CDR3 totals 16 residues. Unmatched junction bases numbered 3, after V lost 5 bases and J lost 0 bases. CDR3 coding DNA: TGTGCCAGCAGAGGGACAGGGGGCGACTCCTACAATGAGCAGTTCTTC. This translates into CASRGTGGDSYNEQFF.

J is TRBJ1-1 and V is TRBV6-5; 8 nucleotides line up with TRBD1. This CDR3 comprises 16 residues. From germline, CDR1 is MNHEY and CDR2 SVGAGI. Unmatched junction bases numbered 6, after V lost 0 bases and J lost 3 bases. The CDR3 coding sequence is TGTGCCAGCAGTTACTCTTTGATGACAGGGGACACTGAAGCTTTCTTT. Its translation is CASSYSLMTGDTEAFF.